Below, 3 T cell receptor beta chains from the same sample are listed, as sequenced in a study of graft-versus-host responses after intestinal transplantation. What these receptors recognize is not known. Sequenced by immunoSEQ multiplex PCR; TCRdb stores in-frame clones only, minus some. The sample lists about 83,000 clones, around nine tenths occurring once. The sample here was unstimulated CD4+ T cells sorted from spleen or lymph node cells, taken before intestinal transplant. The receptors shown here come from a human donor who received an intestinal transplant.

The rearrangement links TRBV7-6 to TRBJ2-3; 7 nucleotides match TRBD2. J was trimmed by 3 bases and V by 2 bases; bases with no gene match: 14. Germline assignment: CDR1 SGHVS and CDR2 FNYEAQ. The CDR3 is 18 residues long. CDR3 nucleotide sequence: TGTGCCAGCAGCTTAAGATCTAGCGGAACCTCTAAAACAGATACGCAGTATTTT. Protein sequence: CASSLRSSGTSKTDTQYF.

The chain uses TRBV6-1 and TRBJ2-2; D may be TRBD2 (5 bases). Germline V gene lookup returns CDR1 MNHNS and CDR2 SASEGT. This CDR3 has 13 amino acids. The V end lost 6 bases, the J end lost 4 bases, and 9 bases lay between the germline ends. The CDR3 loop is CASRKEGTGELFF. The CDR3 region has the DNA TGTGCCAGCAGGAAAGAGGGCACCGGGGAGCTGTTTTTT.

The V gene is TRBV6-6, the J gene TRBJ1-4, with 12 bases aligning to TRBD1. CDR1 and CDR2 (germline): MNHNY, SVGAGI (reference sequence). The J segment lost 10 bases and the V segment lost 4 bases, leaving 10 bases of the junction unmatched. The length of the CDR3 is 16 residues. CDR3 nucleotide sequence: TGTGCCAGCAGTTGGGTATCGGGACAGGGGGCAGGAAAACTGTTTTTT. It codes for CASSWVSGQGAGKLFF.